A single sample is the source of the 32 T cell receptor beta chains below, sequenced in a study of technical replicates of blood from a handful of donors. Measured with immunoSEQ multiplex PCR; TCRdb has only the in-frame clones, and not every one. Seen here are roughly 11,000 clones, 93% observed once, and the top ten hold 9.1%. The sequenced sample consisted of PBMCs. The source of these receptors is a human donor in good health.

This chain joins TRBV5-6 and TRBJ2-3; 10 bases match TRBD2. The CDR3 is 16 amino acids. Germline V gives CDR1 SGHDT, CDR2 YYEEEE. The V and J ends lost 5 bases and 3 bases, in that order; junction bases with no gene match: 9. CDR3 coding DNA: TGTGCCAGCAGTCTTCCGGGGACTAGCGATACAGATACGCAGTATTTT. This codes for CASSLPGTSDTDTQYF. The whole variable domain, filled in from reference TRBV5-6 and TRBJ2-3, reads DAGVTQSPTHLIKTRGQQVTLRCSPKSGHDTVSWYQQALGQGPQFIFQYYEEEERQRGNFPDRFSGHQFPNYSSELNVNALLLGDSALYLCASSLPGTSDTDTQYFGPGTRLTVL.

V usage is TRBV27 and J usage is TRBJ1-2; the match to TRBD1 covers 8 bases. The CDR3 covers 14 residues. Germline CDR1 is MNHEY and CDR2 is SMNVEV (reference sequence). The trim removed 5 bases at V and 5 bases at J, leaving 7 bases unmatched. The CDR3 DNA is TGTGCCAGCAGTCCCGACAGGGGAGCTTATGGCTACACCTTC. This gives the protein CASSPDRGAYGYTF.

This rearrangement joins TRBV2 to TRBJ2-7; D may be TRBD2 (7 bases). Per germline, CDR1 SNHLY and CDR2 FYNNEI. Between the trimmed V and J ends, which lost 4 bases and 7 bases, there was a span of 14 bases. The CDR3 runs to 13 residues. CDR3 in amino acids: CASSVGGGGEQYF. The CDR3 region has the DNA TGTGCCAGCAGTGTTGGAGGGGGGGGAGAGCAGTACTTC.

J is TRBJ2-5 and V is TRBV27; 12 bases are shared with TRBD2. The J segment lost 5 bases and the V segment lost 8 bases, leaving 9 bases of the junction unmatched. Looked up from germline, CDR1 is MNHEY and CDR2 is SMNVEV (reference sequence). This CDR3 comprises 15 residues. CDR3 amino acids: CASWAGLAGGETQYF. The CDR3 nucleotides read TGTGCCAGCTGGGCTGGGCTAGCGGGAGGGGAGACCCAGTACTTC.

The rearrangement joins TRBV28 to TRBJ2-3, with 7 nucleotides matching TRBD2. Germline CDR1 is MDHEN and CDR2 is SYDVKM. V shed 6 bases and J 1 base; nucleotides not matched to a gene: 7. The CDR3 loop spans 15 amino acids. Here the CDR3 DNA reads TGTGCCAGCAGGATTCGGGCGGGAGGCACAGATACGCAGTATTTT. It translates to CASRIRAGGTDTQYF.

The V and J genes are TRBV6-5 and TRBJ1-1, with D unclear. Looked up from germline, CDR1 is MNHEY and CDR2 is SVGAGI. The CDR3 is made up of 15 amino acids. V was clipped by 0 bases and J by 2 bases, with 10 bases between them. The CDR3 reads CASSYSSSVNTEAFF. The CDR3 DNA reads as TGTGCCAGCAGTTACTCGAGCTCGGTTAACACTGAAGCTTTCTTT.

The J gene is TRBJ2-7, the V gene TRBV7-9; 8 bases agree with TRBD2. Germline values: CDR1 SEHNR, CDR2 FQNEAQ (reference sequence). The CDR3 has 12 residues. Losses at the gene ends were 11 bases for V and 4 bases for J; bases not matched to a gene: 7. The CDR3 region has the DNA TGTGCCCTCAGCGGGAGAGGGTACGAGCAGTACTTC. This codes for CALSGRGYEQYF.

V gene TRBV12-5 combines with J gene TRBJ2-5; 13 bases agree with TRBD2. CDR3 length: 16 residues. Germline V CDR1 and CDR2: LGHNT, FRNRAP. V shed 5 bases and J 5 bases; nucleotides not matched to a gene: 8. CDR3 residues: CASGQGLAGVGETQYF. The CDR3 bases are TGTGCTAGTGGTCAAGGACTAGCGGGAGTCGGGGAGACCCAGTACTTC. The full variable domain, completed using reference TRBV12-5 and TRBJ2-5, is DARVTQTPRHKVTEMGQEVTMRCQPILGHNTVFWYRQTMMQGLELLAYFRNRAPLDDSGMPKDRFSAEMPDATLATLKIQPSEPRDSAVYFCASGQGLAGVGETQYFGPGTRLLVL.

The gene calls are TRBV6-5 and TRBJ1-5; perhaps TRBD1 as D (6 bases). In germline, CDR1 is MNHEY, CDR2 SVGAGI. V was trimmed by 4 bases and J by 2 bases, leaving 15 bases between them. The CDR3 runs to 16 residues. CDR3 sequence reads: CASSLQGAGGNQPQHF. The CDR3 coding sequence is TGTGCCAGCAGTTTACAGGGTGCCGGGGGCAATCAGCCCCAGCATTTT.

This rearrangement joins TRBV7-3 to TRBJ2-1; maybe TRBD2 (5 bases). V lost 1 base to trimming and J lost 5 bases, with 9 bases between them. The CDR3 is 14 amino acids. Germline V gene lookup returns CDR1 SGHTA and CDR2 FQGTGA. The CDR3: CASSLSGSNNEQFF. For the CDR3, the DNA is TGTGCCAGCAGCTTAAGCGGGTCGAACAATGAGCAGTTCTTC.

The chain employs TRBV5-1 and TRBJ1-2; D remains ambiguous. This CDR3 is built from 13 residues. Deletions cut 4 bases from V and 2 bases from J, with 9 bases between. CDR1 SGHRS and CDR2 YFSETQ come from the germline V gene. This CDR3 reads CASSPYSNYGYTF. In nucleotides, the CDR3 is TGCGCCAGCAGCCCCTATTCAAACTATGGCTACACCTTC.

This clone was found a few times. This sequence joins TRBV6-1 and TRBJ2-2; 7 bases line up with TRBD2. The germline V gene has CDR1 MNHNS and CDR2 SASEGT. The CDR3 consists of 15 residues. With V trimmed by 1 base and J by 4 bases, 3 bases remained unmatched. Here the CDR3 DNA reads TGTGCCAGCAGTGAAGTGACGGGAGGCACCGGGGAGCTGTTTTTT. It encodes CASSEVTGGTGELFF.

By sample fraction, this clone is medium-sized (0.01 to 0.1%). V gene TRBV6-1 combines with J gene TRBJ2-7, with D possibly TRBD1 on 6 matching bases. Germline CDR1 reads MNHNS; CDR2 reads SASEGT. This CDR3 is built from 15 residues. The V end lost 3 bases, the J end lost 5 bases, and 17 bases lay between the germline ends. The DNA of the CDR3 is TGTGCCAGCAGTGATTTAGCAGGGGAAGGCCACGAGCAGTACTTC. It specifies CASSDLAGEGHEQYF.

The chain couples TRBV2 to TRBJ2-1, with TRBD2 matching over 10 bases. V dropped 6 bases and J dropped 8; count of bases not matched to a gene: 4. Germline V gives CDR1 SNHLY, CDR2 FYNNEI. The CDR3 spans 13 residues. CDR3 residues: CASRPGTSDEQFF. The DNA of the CDR3 is TGTGCCAGCAGGCCCGGGACTAGCGATGAGCAGTTCTTC.

The CDR3 spells CAWRVREGLLRTGKQYF. The CDR3 DNA is TGTGCCTGGAGGGTGCGGGAGGGGCTTTTAAGGACTGGCAAGCAGTACTTC. The V gene is TRBV30, the J gene TRBJ2-7; 9 bases fit TRBD2. The CDR3 length is 17 residues. Germline CDR1 is GTSNPN and CDR2 is SVGIG (reference sequence). Trimming removed 3 bases from V and 8 bases from J; junction bases left unmatched: 20. The full variable domain, its missing parts supplied by reference TRBV30 and TRBJ2-7, is SQTIHQWPATLVQPVGSPLSLECTVEGTSNPNLYWYRQAAGRGLQLLFYSVGIGQISSEVPQNLSASRPQDRQFILSSKKLLLSDSGFYLCAWRVREGLLRTGKQYFGPGTRLTVT.

This rearrangement joins TRBV10-2 to TRBJ2-1; 8 bases map to TRBD2. In germline, CDR1 is WSHSY, CDR2 SAAADI. CDR3 length: 15 amino acids. J gave up 9 bases and V 3 bases, and 10 bases lay outside the gene matches. CDR3 in amino acids: CASSDSGTSFSEQFF. CDR3 DNA: TGCGCCAGCAGTGATTCCGGGACTAGTTTCAGTGAGCAGTTCTTC.

This sequence joins TRBV19 and TRBJ2-7, with D maybe TRBD1 (6 bases). Trimming took off 7 bases at V and 2 bases at J, with 15 bases between the two ends. Germline assignment: CDR1 LNHDA and CDR2 SQIVND (reference sequence). This CDR3 is built from 14 residues. The CDR3 loop reads CASKPGQAAYEQYF. Here the CDR3 DNA reads TGTGCCAGTAAACCGGGACAAGCGGCCTACGAGCAGTACTTC.

The chain recombines TRBV21-1 with TRBJ2-1; whether TRBD2, the table's D call, matches the DNA was not checked. TRBV21-1 is deemed a pseudogene. The CDR3 length is 17 residues. This chain's CDR3 is CASRSQGGLAGINEQFF. Written as DNA, the CDR3 is TGTGCCAGCAGAAGCCAAGGAGGACTAGCGGGAATCAATGAGCAGTTCTTC.

This clone was detected once. V usage is TRBV21-1 and J usage is TRBJ2-7; the table's D call of TRBD1 was not tested on the DNA. TRBV21-1 is assigned pseudogene status. CDR3 length: 13 amino acids. The CDR3 DNA is TGTGCCAGCACGACCTTGGACAGCTACGAGCAGTACTTC. This encodes CASTTLDSYEQYF.

The gene calls are TRBV21-1 and TRBJ2-5; the DNA was not used to check the table's D call, TRBD1. TRBV21-1 constitutes a pseudogene. This CDR3 is 19 amino acids long. The chain's CDR3 is CASSKAPGKEDRVWETQYF. The CDR3 nucleotides are TGTGCCAGCAGCAAAGCCCCGGGGAAAGAGGACAGGGTCTGGGAGACCCAGTACTTC.

The chain employs TRBV29-1 and TRBJ1-1; D might be TRBD1 (6 bases). Trimming removed 6 bases at V and 10 bases at J, with 12 bases between. The CDR3 loop spans 10 amino acids. Germline assignment: CDR1 SQVTM and CDR2 ANQGSEA. The DNA for the CDR3 is TGCAGCGTCCGGGACACCGCAGCTTTCTTT. This gives the protein CSVRDTAAFF. Looking up the rest from reference TRBV29-1 and TRBJ1-1 gives the full variable domain: SAVISQKPSRDICQRGTSLTIQCQVDSQVTMMFWYRQQPGQSLTLIATANQGSEATYESGFVIDKFPISRPNLTFSTLTVSNMSPEDSSIYLCSVRDTAAFFGQGTRLTVV.

The CDR3 here is CASSQSRPRDEATQYF. CDR3 nucleotides: TGCGCCAGCAGTCAGTCGAGACCCCGAGACGAGGCGACCCAGTACTTC. V is TRBV23-1 and J is TRBJ2-5; D is unclear. TRBV23-1 is classed as an ORF, of uncertain function. V was clipped by 3 bases and J by 7 bases, with 21 bases between them. CDR3 length: 16 amino acids.

The chain employs TRBV7-9 and TRBJ2-1; tentative D call: TRBD2 (6 bases). This CDR3 comprises 14 residues. The germline V gene has CDR1 SEHNR and CDR2 FQNEAQ (reference sequence). The V end was cut by 6 bases, the J end by 6 bases, with 15 bases between. In DNA, the CDR3 is TGTGCCAGCAGGTACGGGGGTCAGGGCAATGAGCAGTTCTTC. It encodes CASRYGGQGNEQFF.

The chain has TRBV11-2 and TRBJ2-1, with 11 bases aligning to TRBD2. Per the germline V gene, CDR1 is SGHAT and CDR2 is FQNNGV. V was clipped by 4 bases and J by 4 bases; unmatched bases: 9. The CDR3 runs 17 residues. The CDR3, as DNA: TGTGCCAGCAGCTCTTCAGCGACTAGCGGGGTATACAATGAGCAGTTCTTC. Its protein is CASSSSATSGVYNEQFF. Supplemented by reference TRBV11-2 and TRBJ2-1, the full variable domain reads EAGVAQSPRYKIIEKRQSVAFWCNPISGHATLYWYQQILGQGPKLLIQFQNNGVVDDSQLPKDRFSAERLKGVDSTLKIQPAKLEDSAVYLCASSSSATSGVYNEQFFGPGTRLTVL.

This rearrangement joins TRBV4-2 to TRBJ2-7; perhaps TRBD2 as D (6 bases). Germline lookup yields CDR1 LGHNA and CDR2 YNFKEQ. The CDR3 length is 15 residues. V shed 1 base and J shed 6 bases, with 16 bases lying between them. The CDR3 is CASSQGSAGSSEQYF. DNA of the CDR3: TGTGCCAGCAGCCAAGGGTCGGCGGGATCGAGCGAGCAGTACTTC.

This clone was seen once. The chain combines TRBV11-3 with TRBJ2-3; TRBD1 agrees at 7 bases. With V trimmed by 4 bases and J by 0 bases, 7 bases remained unmatched. This CDR3 spans 16 amino acids. Looked up from germline, CDR1 is SGHNT and CDR2 is YENEEA. As DNA, the CDR3 is TGTGCCAGCAGCTCGTACGGGACAGATAGCACAGATACGCAGTATTTT. Amino acids: CASSSYGTDSTDTQYF.

The V gene is TRBV27, the J gene TRBJ2-1; 7 bases fit TRBD2. The CDR3 loop spans 14 amino acids. Germline V gives CDR1 MNHEY, CDR2 SMNVEV (reference sequence). After removal of 0 bases from V and 9 bases from J, the junction contained 5 bases not matched to a gene. The CDR3 here is CASSLSGGIREQFF. DNA for the CDR3: TGTGCCAGCAGTTTATCGGGAGGGATTCGTGAGCAGTTCTTC.

The CDR3 here is CASVPGGVVNQPQHF. CDR3 in DNA: TGTGCCAGCGTACCCGGGGGAGTCGTCAATCAGCCCCAGCATTTT. This chain joins TRBV2 and TRBJ1-5, with D tentatively TRBD1 (5 bases). CDR3 length: 15 amino acids. From germline, CDR1 is SNHLY and CDR2 FYNNEI. V was shortened by 8 bases and J by 3 bases, with 17 bases between the two germline ends.

The chain joins TRBV6-1 to TRBJ2-1; 11 positions agree with TRBD2. Germline V CDR1 and CDR2: MNHNS, SASEGT. The J segment lost 7 bases and the V segment lost 6 bases, leaving 8 bases of the junction unmatched. The CDR3 is 15 residues long. CDR3 region: CASRTSGKGVNEQFF. CDR3 nucleotides: TGTGCCAGCAGGACTAGCGGGAAGGGGGTGAATGAGCAGTTCTTC.

The table lists this clone with a few counts. The V gene is TRBV6-1, the J gene TRBJ2-7; TRBD1 matches 9 bases. V was clipped by 6 bases and J by 5 bases; unmatched bases: 11. The CDR3 contains 15 residues. CDR1 is MNHNS and CDR2 is SASEGT in the germline V gene. The CDR3 is CASRRPGQGVHEQYF. DNA for the CDR3: TGTGCCAGCAGGAGACCGGGACAGGGAGTACACGAGCAGTACTTC.

The chain combines TRBV2 with TRBJ2-1; the match to TRBD1 covers 10 bases. This CDR3 has 15 residues. J was trimmed by 9 bases and V by 5 bases; bases with no gene match: 10. Germline CDR1 is SNHLY and CDR2 is FYNNEI. The CDR3 sequence is CASSLGTGVTGEQFF. DNA for the CDR3: TGTGCCAGCAGTCTTGGGACAGGGGTTACGGGTGAGCAGTTCTTC. The complete variable domain, with remaining parts taken from reference TRBV2 and TRBJ2-1, reads EPEVTQTPSHQVTQMGQEVILRCVPISNHLYFYWYRQILGQKVEFLVSFYNNEISEKSEIFDDQFSVERPDGSNFTLKIRSTKLEDSAMYFCASSLGTGVTGEQFFGPGTRLTVL.

For the CDR3, the DNA is TGTGCCAGCAGCCACGCCAGACAGGGCATGGTCGAGCAGTACTTC. Amino acid sequence: CASSHARQGMVEQYF. This chain joins TRBV14 and TRBJ2-7; 7 bases match TRBD1. The germline gives CDR1 SGHDN, CDR2 FVKESK. V shed 3 bases, J shed 6 bases, and the junction held 11 bases outside the gene matches. CDR3 length equals 15 residues.